The T cell receptor beta chain described here comes from a study of monozygotic twins with inflammatory bowel disease. About this clonotype: The antigen is unknown.

Broader study findings: No one strong IBD-associated signal or clonotype was supported.

Germline V CDR1 and CDR2: MDHEN, SYDVKM. The CDR3 covers 13 residues. TCRdb re-analyzed the 5' RACE reads; it lists each CDR3 protein once, without DNA. The sample table sets out 300,000 to 350,000 distinct CDR3 sequences. The sequenced material came from blood. The rearrangement joins TRBV28 to TRBJ1-1. This sequence was found in a human donor with ulcerative colitis or Crohn's disease, or a healthy co-twin of an affected twin (not recorded which). The CDR3: CASSPQMNTEAFF.